This paragraph covers one T cell receptor beta chain sequence. Its cognate antigen is unknown. Profiled with immunoSEQ multiplex PCR; TCRdb holds only in-frame clones, not every one. The sample carries 25,000 to 35,000 clones, roughly 86% recorded once. As for time point: new active TB diagnosis, blood taken before or within 7 days of starting treatment. Patients were newly diagnosed, HIV-seronegative, and aged 18 or older. The record originates from a study of T cells in tuberculosis. Study summary: PBMC were archived before or within 7 days of starting treatment. Broader study findings: Active tuberculosis patients had shorter CDR3-alpha; the beta difference was nonsignificant. Smaller distances to GMM-specific TCRs suggested their expansion in active tuberculosis.

The sequence was obtained from an adult with tuberculosis. Sequencing was performed on PBMCs, taken at tuberculosis diagnosis.

CDR3 coding DNA: TGTGCCAGCAGGTACCGGGACACAAATCCCCACGAGCAGTACTTC. It yields the protein CASRYRDTNPHEQYF. V gene TRBV6-5 combines with J gene TRBJ2-7, with a tentative D call TRBD1 (6 bases). The ends were cut back, 6 bases at V and 5 bases at J, with 20 bases in the middle. Germline lookup yields CDR1 MNHEY and CDR2 SVGAGI. The CDR3 has 15 residues.